One T cell receptor beta chain is described in this entry. The data are from a study of CD8+ T cells in alopecia areata. The authors extracted RNA and reverse transcribed it into cDNA as the sequencing template. TCRdb's copy holds only in-frame clones and misses some; the assay was immunoSEQ multiplex PCR. The table has just over 150,000 clones, around half seen once. The CDR3 length is 13 residues. V was clipped by 0 bases and J by 1 base, with 4 bases between them. Per germline, CDR1 SGDLS and CDR2 YYNGEE. The sequencing here drew on CD8+ T cells sorted from blood, taken at week 0. The receptor was isolated from a human donor with alopecia areata. The chain couples TRBV9 to TRBJ2-5; D remains unclear. The CDR3 reads CASSVVPQETQYF. Written as DNA, the CDR3 is TGTGCCAGCAGCGTAGTTCCCCAAGAGACCCAGTACTTC.